This T cell receptor beta chain came from a study of T-cell memory formation after mild COVID-19. Study-wide points: Unconfirmed was the SARS-CoV-2 specificity of second-wave clones that peaked on day 37. Day 15 to 85 contracting clones showed balanced CD4/CD8; day 15 to 37 expanders favored CD4+.

Germline loops: CDR1 LNHNV, CDR2 YYDKDF (reference sequence). This CDR3 comprises 15 residues. V was clipped by 1 base and J by 4 bases, with 12 bases between them. MiXCR, applied by TCRdb to the 5' RACE reads, yields one record per CDR3 protein. The table lists hundreds of thousands of distinct CDR3 sequences, 15% to 20% of them singletons, with less than 10% in the top ten. This clonotype was picked up a small number of times. What it binds is not known. The genes are TRBV15 and TRBJ2-3, with a weak D call TRBD2 (6 bases). The material sequenced was PBMCs or a T cell subset sorted from them (not recorded which). This receptor was identified in an adult woman who had mild COVID-19 (a few samples of this study predate the infection). Cell type and time point are not known. DNA for the CDR3: TGTGCCACCAGCAGAGGGTTGGGGGGTGCAGATACGCAGTATTTT. Translation: CATSRGLGGADTQYF. The whole variable domain, filled in from reference TRBV15 and TRBJ2-3, reads DAMVIQNPRYQVTQFGKPVTLSCSQTLNHNVMYWYQQKSSQAPKLLFHYYDKDFNNEADTPDNFQSRRPNTSFCFLDIRSPGLGDTAMYLCATSRGLGGADTQYFGPGTRLTVL.